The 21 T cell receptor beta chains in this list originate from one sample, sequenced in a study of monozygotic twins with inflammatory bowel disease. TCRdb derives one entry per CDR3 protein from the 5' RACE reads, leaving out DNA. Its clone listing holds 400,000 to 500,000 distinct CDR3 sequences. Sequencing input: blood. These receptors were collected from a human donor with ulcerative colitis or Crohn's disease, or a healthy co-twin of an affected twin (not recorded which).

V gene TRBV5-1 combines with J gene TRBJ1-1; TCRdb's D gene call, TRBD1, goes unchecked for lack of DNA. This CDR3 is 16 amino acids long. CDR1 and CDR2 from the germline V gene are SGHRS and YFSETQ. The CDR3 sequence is CASSLGGGARYTEAFF. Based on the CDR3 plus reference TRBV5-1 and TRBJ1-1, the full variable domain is KAGVTQTPRYLIKTRGQQVTLSCSPISGHRSVSWYQQTPGQGLQFLFEYFSETQRNKGNFPGRFSGRQFSNSRSEMNVSTLELGDSALYLCASSLGGGARYTEAFFGQGTRLTVV.

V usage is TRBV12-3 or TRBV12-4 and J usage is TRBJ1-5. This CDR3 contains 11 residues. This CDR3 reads CASGDFQPQHF.

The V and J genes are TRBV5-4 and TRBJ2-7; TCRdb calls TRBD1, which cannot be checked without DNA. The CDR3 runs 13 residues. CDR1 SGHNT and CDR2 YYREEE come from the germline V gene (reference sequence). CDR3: CASSSAHGLEQYF.

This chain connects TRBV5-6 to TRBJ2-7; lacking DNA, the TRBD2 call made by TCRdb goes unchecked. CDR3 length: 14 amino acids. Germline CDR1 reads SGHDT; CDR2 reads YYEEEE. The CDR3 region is CASSFSGSTYEQYF.

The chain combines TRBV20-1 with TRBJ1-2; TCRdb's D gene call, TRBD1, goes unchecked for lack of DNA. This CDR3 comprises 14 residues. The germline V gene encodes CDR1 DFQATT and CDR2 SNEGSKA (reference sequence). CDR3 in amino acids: CSASAGVPNYGYTF.

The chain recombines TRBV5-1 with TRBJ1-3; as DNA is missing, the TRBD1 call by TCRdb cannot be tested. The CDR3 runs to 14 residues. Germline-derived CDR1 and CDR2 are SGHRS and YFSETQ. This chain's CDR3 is CASSQGGPGNTIYF.

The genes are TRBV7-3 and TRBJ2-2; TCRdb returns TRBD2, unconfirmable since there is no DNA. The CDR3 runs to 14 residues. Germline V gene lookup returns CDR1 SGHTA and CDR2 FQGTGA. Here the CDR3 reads CASSPRRVTGELFF.

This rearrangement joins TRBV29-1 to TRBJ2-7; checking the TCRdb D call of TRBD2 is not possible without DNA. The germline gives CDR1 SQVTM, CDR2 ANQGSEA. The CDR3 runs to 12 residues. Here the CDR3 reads CSVERDGYEQYF.

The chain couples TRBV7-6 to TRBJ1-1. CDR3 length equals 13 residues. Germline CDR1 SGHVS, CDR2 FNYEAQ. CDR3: CASSTDMNTEAFF.

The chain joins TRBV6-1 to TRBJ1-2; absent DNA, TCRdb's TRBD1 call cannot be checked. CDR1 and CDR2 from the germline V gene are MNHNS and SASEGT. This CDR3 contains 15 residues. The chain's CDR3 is CASSAFGGFAYGYTF.

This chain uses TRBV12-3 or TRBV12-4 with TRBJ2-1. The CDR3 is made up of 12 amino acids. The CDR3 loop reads CASSFTRNEQFF.

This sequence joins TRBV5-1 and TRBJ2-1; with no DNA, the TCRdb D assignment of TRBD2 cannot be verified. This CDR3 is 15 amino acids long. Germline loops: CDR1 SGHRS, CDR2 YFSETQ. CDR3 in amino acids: CASSFDSGRFNEQFF.

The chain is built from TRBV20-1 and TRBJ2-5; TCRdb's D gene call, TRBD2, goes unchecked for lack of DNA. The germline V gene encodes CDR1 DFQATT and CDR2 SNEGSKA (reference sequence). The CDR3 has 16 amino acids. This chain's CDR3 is CSASAYSRDFQETQYF.

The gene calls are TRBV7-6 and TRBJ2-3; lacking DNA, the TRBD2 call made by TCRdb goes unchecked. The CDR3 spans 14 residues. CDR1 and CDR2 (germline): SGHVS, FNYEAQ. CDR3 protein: CASSLQAATDTQYF.

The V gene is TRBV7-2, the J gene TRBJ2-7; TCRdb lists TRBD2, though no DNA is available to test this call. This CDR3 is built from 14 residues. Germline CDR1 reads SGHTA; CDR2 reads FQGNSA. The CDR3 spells CASSFGRAGVGQYF.

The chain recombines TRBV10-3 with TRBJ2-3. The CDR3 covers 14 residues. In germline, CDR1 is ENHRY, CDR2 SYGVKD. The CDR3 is CAISEIVMGDTQYF.

This CDR3 is CASSSSPGQQADTQYF. V gene TRBV5-1 combines with J gene TRBJ2-3; without DNA, the TCRdb call of TRBD1 cannot be checked. Germline V CDR1 and CDR2: SGHRS, YFSETQ. This CDR3 has 16 residues. Supplemented by reference TRBV5-1 and TRBJ2-3, the full variable domain reads KAGVTQTPRYLIKTRGQQVTLSCSPISGHRSVSWYQQTPGQGLQFLFEYFSETQRNKGNFPGRFSGRQFSNSRSEMNVSTLELGDSALYLCASSSSPGQQADTQYFGPGTRLTVL.

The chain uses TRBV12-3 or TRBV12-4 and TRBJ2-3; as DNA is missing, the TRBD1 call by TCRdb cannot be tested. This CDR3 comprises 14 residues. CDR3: CASGGGRFSDTQYF.

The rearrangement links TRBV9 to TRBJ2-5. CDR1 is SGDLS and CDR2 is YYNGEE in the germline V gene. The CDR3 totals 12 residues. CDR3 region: CASSVAWETQYF.

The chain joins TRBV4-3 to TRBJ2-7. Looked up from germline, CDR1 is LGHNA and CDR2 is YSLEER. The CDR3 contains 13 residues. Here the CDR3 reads CASSQEISYEQYF.

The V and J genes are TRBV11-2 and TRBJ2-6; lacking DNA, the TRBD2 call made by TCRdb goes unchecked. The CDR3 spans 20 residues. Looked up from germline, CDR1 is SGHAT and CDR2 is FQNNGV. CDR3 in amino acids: CASSPRLRLAGVTGANVLTF.